This T cell receptor (beta chain) was captured in a study of tumor and adjacent non-tumor tissue in lung cancer. A modified ARM-PCR protocol with three rounds of nested PCR amplified TCRbeta. MiXCR, run by TCRdb on the multiplex PCR reads, gives a single entry per CDR3 protein. The table lists some 99,000 distinct CDR3 sequences, 60% to 80% of them singletons. This clonotype was recorded at least ten times. No cell sorting was done before RNA was extracted from the tissue. The normal lung tissue was taken more than 3 cm from the tumor edge. Sequencing was carried out using distant non-tumor lung tissue. The receptor was isolated from a man aged 60-69 years with non-small cell lung cancer.

The CDR3 nucleotides are TGCGCCAGCAGCCAACGGCTAGCGGGAGTTTCGGCTGGGGCCAACGTCCTGACTTTC. Its protein product is CASSQRLAGVSAGANVLTF. The V call is TRBV4-3, the J call TRBJ2-6, with 10 bases identical to TRBD2. Germline values: CDR1 LGHNA, CDR2 YSLEER. Unmatched junction bases numbered 9, after V lost 2 bases and J lost 2 bases. This CDR3 has 19 residues.